These T cell receptor beta chains were read from a single sample in a study of blood T cell repertoires in COVID-19. Sequencing was performed with immunoSEQ multiplex PCR; in TCRdb, only in-frame clones are kept and a portion is missing. The sample contains approximately 220,000 clones, approximately 86% of which appear only once. Sequenced: PBMCs or T cells enriched from blood (not recorded which). The receptors originated from a woman aged 25 to 39 with acute COVID-19. The CDR3 runs from the conserved cysteine through the conserved F or W. The order of the fields is V gene, J gene, D gene, clone size, CDR3 DNA, CDR3 protein. The D gene is left open where the match is weak. The size of a clone is reported for some rows only, either as once, few or many, or as a class for expanded clones.

v_gene: TRBV19; j_gene: TRBJ2-3; d_gene: NA; abundance: NA; CDR3nt: TGTGCCAGTACCAAAGGAGGGGGGGGCGGCTCGGATACGCAGTATTTT; CDR3aa: CASTKGGGGGSDTQYF
v_gene: TRBV10-3; j_gene: TRBJ1-5; d_gene: NA; abundance: NA; CDR3nt: TGTGCCATCCCCTTGGCAGGGCTAGGGAATCAGCCCCAGCATTTT; CDR3aa: CAIPLAGLGNQPQHF
v_gene: TRBV27; j_gene: TRBJ1-5; d_gene: NA; abundance: NA; CDR3nt: TGTGCCAGCAGTTTAAACCAGGGCAATCAGCCCCAGCATTTT; CDR3aa: CASSLNQGNQPQHF
v_gene: TRBV5-1; j_gene: TRBJ2-7; d_gene: NA; abundance: NA; CDR3nt: TGCGCCAGCAGCTTGGTAACAGGGTCCTTCTACGAGCAGTACTTC; CDR3aa: CASSLVTGSFYEQYF
v_gene: TRBV6-5; j_gene: TRBJ1-3; d_gene: NA; abundance: NA; CDR3nt: TGTGCCACGACGGAGGTTTCTGGAAACACCATATATTTT; CDR3aa: CATTEVSGNTIYF
v_gene: TRBV10-1; j_gene: TRBJ1-2; d_gene: NA; abundance: NA; CDR3nt: TGCGCCAGCAGCGAACAGGGTTCAGGCGGCTACACCTTC; CDR3aa: CASSEQGSGGYTF
v_gene: TRBV5-1; j_gene: TRBJ2-3; d_gene: NA; abundance: NA; CDR3nt: TGCGCCAGCAGCTTAAGGGTGGGCGGGACGCAGTATTTT; CDR3aa: CASSLRVGGTQYF
v_gene: TRBV7-9; j_gene: TRBJ1-4; d_gene: TRBD1; abundance: few; CDR3nt: TGTGCCAGCAGCCAAGGACAGGGCCCTCATGAAAAACTGTTTTTT; CDR3aa: CASSQGQGPHEKLFF
v_gene: TRBV29-1; j_gene: TRBJ1-2; d_gene: TRBD1; abundance: NA; CDR3nt: TGCAGCGTTGAAGACCCCTCACAGGGGGTGCGGTATGGCTACACCTTC; CDR3aa: CSVEDPSQGVRYGYTF
v_gene: TRBV18; j_gene: TRBJ1-2; d_gene: TRBD1; abundance: few; CDR3nt: TGTGCCAGCTCACCCGGGACAGGGGGCGACTATGGCTACACCTTC; CDR3aa: CASSPGTGGDYGYTF